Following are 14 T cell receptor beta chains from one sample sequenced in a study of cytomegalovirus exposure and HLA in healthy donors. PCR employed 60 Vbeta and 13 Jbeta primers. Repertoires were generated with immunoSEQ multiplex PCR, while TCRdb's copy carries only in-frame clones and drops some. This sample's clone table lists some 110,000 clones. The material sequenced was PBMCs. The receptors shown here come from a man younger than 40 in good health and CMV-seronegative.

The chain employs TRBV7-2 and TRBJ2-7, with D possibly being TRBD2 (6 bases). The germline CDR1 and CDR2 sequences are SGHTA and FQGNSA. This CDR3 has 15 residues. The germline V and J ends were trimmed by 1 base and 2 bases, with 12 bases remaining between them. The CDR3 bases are TGTGCCAGCAGCTTAGATGGGGGGAAGGCCTACGAGCAGTACTTC. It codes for CASSLDGGKAYEQYF.

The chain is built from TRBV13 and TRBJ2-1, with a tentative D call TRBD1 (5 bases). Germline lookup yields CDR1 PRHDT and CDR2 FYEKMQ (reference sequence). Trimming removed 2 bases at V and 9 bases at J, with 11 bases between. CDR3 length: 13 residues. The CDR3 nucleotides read TGTGCCAGCAGCTTAAGGGGCAATGTTGAGCAGTTCTTC. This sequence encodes CASSLRGNVEQFF.

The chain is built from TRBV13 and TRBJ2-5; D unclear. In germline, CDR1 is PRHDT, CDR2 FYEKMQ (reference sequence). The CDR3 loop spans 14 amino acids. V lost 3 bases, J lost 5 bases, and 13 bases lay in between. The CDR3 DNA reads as TGTGCCAGCAGCTTGGGCCCTGGGCCCGAGACCCAGTACTTC. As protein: CASSLGPGPETQYF.

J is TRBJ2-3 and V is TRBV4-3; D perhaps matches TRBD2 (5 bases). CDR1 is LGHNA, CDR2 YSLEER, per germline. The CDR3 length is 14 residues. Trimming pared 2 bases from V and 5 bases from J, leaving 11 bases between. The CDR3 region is CASSQRVAKDTQYF. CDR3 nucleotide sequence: TGCGCCAGCAGCCAACGAGTAGCGAAAGATACGCAGTATTTT.

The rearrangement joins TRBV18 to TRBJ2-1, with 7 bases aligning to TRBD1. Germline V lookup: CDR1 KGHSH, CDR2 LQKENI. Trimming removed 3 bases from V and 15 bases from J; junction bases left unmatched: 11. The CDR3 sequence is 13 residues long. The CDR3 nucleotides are TGTGCCAGCTCACCGGAAAGGGGGCTAGGGGCGTTCTTC. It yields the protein CASSPERGLGAFF.

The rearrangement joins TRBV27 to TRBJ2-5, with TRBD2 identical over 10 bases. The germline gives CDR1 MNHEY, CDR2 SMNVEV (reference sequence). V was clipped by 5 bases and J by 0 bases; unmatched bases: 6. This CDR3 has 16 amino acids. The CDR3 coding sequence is TGTGCCAGCAGTCGTCGACTAGCGGGTAACCAAGAGACCCAGTACTTC. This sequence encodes CASSRRLAGNQETQYF.

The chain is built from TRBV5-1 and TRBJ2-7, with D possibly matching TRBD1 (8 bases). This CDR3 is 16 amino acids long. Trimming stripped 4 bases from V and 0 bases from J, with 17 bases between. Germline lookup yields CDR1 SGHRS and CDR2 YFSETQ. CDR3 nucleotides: TGCGCCAGCAGCAGGGGGGGGGACAGGTACTCCTACGAGCAGTACTTC. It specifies CASSRGGDRYSYEQYF.

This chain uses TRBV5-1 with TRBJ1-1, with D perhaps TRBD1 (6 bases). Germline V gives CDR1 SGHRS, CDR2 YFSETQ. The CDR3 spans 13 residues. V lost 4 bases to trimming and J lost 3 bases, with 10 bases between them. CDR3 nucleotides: TGCGCCAGCAGCCGGACAGTCTACACTGAAGCTTTCTTT. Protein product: CASSRTVYTEAFF. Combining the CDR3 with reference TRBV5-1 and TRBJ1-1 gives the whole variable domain KAGVTQTPRYLIKTRGQQVTLSCSPISGHRSVSWYQQTPGQGLQFLFEYFSETQRNKGNFPGRFSGRQFSNSRSEMNVSTLELGDSALYLCASSRTVYTEAFFGQGTRLTVV.

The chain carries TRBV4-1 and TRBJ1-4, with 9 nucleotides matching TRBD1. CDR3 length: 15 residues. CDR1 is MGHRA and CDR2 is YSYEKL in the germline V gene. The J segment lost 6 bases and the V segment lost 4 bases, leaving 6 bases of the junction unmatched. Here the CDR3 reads CASSRDGTGYEKLFF. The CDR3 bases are TGCGCCAGCAGCCGGGACGGGACAGGGTATGAAAAACTGTTTTTT.

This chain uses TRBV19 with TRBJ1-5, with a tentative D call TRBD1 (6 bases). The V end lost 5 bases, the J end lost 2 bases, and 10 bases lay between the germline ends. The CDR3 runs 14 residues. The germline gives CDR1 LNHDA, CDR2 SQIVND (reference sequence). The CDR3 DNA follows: TGTGCCAGTAGTGGGGGCTGGGGCAATCAGCCCCAGCATTTT. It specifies CASSGGWGNQPQHF.

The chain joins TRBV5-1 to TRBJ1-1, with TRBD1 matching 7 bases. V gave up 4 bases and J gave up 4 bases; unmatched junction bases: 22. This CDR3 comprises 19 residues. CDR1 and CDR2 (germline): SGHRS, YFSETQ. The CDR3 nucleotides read TGCGCCAGCAGCCCGAGACAGGGTCCGTCGTTGAAAGGAAGCACTGAAGCTTTCTTT. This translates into CASSPRQGPSLKGSTEAFF.

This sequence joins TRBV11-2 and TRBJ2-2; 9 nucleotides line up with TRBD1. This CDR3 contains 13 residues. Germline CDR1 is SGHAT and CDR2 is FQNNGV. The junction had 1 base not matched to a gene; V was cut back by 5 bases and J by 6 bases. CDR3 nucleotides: TGTGCCAGCAGCCGACAGGGGGCCGGGGAGCTGTTTTTT. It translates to CASSRQGAGELFF.

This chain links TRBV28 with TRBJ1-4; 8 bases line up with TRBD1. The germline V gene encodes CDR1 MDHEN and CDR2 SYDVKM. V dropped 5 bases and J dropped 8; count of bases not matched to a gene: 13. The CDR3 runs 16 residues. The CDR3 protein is CASSPPGQGRSEKLFF. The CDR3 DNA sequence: TGTGCCAGCAGTCCCCCCGGACAGGGAAGAAGCGAAAAACTGTTTTTT. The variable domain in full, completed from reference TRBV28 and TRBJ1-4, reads DVKVTQSSRYLVKRTGEKVFLECVQDMDHENMFWYRQDPGLGLRLIYFSYDVKMKEKGDIPEGYSVSREKKERFSLILESASTNQTSMYLCASSPPGQGRSEKLFFGSGTQLSVL.

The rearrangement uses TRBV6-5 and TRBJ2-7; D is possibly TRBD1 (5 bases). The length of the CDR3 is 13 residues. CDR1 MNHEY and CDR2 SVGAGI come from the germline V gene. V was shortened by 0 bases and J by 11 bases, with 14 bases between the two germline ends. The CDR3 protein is CASSYSEGAGKYF. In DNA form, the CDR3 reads TGTGCCAGCAGTTACTCGGAAGGGGCAGGGAAGTACTTC.